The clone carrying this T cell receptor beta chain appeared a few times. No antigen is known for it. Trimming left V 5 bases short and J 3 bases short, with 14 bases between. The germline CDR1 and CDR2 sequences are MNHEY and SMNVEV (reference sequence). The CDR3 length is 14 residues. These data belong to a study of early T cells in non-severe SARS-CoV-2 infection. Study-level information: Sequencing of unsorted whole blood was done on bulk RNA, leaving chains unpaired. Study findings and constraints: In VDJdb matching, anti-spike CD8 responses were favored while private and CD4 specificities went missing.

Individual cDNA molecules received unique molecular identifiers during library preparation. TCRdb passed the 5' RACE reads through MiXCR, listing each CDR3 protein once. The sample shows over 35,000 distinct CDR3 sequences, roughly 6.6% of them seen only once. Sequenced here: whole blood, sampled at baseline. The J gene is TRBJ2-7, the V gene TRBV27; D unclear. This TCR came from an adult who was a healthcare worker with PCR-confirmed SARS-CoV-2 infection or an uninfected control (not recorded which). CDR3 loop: CASSITHVNYEQYF. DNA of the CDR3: TGTGCCAGCAGTATAACGCATGTCAACTACGAGCAGTACTTC.